Only a few counts were recorded for the clone carrying this T cell receptor beta chain. Its antigen is currently unknown. It was with unique molecular identifiers that the TCRbeta library was prepared. TCRdb re-analysed the PCR reads in MiXCR, keeping a single row per CDR3 protein. Among some 840,000 distinct CDR3 sequences listed, less than 20% were seen once. The sample belongs to a study of T-cell reconstitution after alpha-beta-depleted transplantation in children. Study-level points and caveats: As was reported, about two months after transplant, alpha-beta T cells came from several hundred expanded graft clones. Once a year had passed after transplant, T-cell counts and diversity came mostly from newly produced T cells.

CDR3 length: 15 amino acids. V lost 4 bases and J 7 bases, leaving 17 bases between the germline ends. Looked up from germline, CDR1 is SGHRS and CDR2 is YFSETQ. J is TRBJ1-4 and V is TRBV5-1, with D possibly matching TRBD1 (6 bases). Sequencing used PBMCs, mostly from graft donor cells, obtained 360 days after TCRalphabeta/CD19-depleted stem cell transplant. This TCR was sampled from a male patient younger than 18 who had a stem cell transplant for acute lymphoblastic leukemia, so the T cells may come from the graft donor. The CDR3: CASSTQQGPGEKLFF. The CDR3 coding sequence is TGCGCCAGCAGCACCCAACAGGGACCGGGTGAAAAACTGTTTTTT.